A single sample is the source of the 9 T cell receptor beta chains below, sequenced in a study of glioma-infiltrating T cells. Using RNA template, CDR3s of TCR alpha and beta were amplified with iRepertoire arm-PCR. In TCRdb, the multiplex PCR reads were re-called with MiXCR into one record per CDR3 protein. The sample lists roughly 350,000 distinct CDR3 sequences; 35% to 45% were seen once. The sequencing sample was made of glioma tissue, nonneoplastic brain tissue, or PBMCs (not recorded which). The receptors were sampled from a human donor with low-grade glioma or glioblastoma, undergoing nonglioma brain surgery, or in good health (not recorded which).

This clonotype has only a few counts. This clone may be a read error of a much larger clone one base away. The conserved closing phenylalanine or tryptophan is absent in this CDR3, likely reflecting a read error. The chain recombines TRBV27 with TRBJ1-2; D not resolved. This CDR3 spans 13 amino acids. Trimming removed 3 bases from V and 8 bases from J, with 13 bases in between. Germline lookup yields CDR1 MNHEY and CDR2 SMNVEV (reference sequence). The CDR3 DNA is TGTGCCAGCAGTTTCCAGGACGGAGGCGGCTACACCCTC. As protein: CASSFQDGGGYTL.

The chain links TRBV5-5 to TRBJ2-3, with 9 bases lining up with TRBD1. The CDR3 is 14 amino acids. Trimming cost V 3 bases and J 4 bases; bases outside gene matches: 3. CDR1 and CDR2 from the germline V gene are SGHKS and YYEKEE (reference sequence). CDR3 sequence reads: CASSWTGVADTQYF. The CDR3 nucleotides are TGTGCCAGCAGCTGGACAGGGGTCGCAGATACGCAGTATTTT.

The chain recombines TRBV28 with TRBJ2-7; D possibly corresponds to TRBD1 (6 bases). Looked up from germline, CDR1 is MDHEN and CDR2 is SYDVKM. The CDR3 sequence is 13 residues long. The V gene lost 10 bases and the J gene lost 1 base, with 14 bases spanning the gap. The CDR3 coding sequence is TGTGCCATCGGATACAGGGCATCCTACGAGCAGTACTTC. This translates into CAIGYRASYEQYF.

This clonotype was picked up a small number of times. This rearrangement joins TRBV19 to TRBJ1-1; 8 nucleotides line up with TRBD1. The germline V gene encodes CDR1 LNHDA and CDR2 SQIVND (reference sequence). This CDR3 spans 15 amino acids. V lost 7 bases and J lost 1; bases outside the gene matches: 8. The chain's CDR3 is CASTRDRGGNTEAFF. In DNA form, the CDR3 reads TGTGCCAGTACGAGAGACAGGGGAGGGAACACTGAAGCTTTCTTT.

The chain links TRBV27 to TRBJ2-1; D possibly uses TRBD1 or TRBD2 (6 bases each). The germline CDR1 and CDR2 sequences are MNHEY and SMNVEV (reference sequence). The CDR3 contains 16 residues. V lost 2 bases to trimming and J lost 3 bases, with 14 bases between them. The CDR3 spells CASSLQQGGGYNEQFF. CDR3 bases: TGTGCCAGCAGTTTACAACAAGGGGGAGGCTACAATGAGCAGTTCTTC.

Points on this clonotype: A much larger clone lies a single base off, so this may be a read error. CDR3 sequence reads: CASSPTLGLAGDTQYF. CDR3 in DNA: TGTGCCAGCAGTCCCACCCTGGGACTAGCGGGAGATACGCAGTATTTT. The chain joins TRBV27 to TRBJ2-3, with 12 bases matching TRBD2. The germline V gene encodes CDR1 MNHEY and CDR2 SMNVEV (reference sequence). The CDR3 spans 16 residues. V lost 5 bases to trimming and J lost 5 bases; unmatched junction nucleotides: 8.

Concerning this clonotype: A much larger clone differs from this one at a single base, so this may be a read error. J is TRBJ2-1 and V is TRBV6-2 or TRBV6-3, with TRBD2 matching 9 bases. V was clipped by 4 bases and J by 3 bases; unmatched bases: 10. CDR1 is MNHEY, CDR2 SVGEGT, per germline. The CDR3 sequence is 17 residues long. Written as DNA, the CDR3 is TGTGCCAGCAGTTTAGGGCTAGCGGGACACAACTACAATGAGCAGTTCTTC. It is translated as CASSLGLAGHNYNEQFF.

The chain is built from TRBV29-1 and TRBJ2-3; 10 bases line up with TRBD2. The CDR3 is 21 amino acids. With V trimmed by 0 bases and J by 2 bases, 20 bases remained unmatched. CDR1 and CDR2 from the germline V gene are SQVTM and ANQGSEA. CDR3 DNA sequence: TGCAGCGTTGAAGATCAGGTCTGGGCTAGCGGGAGAAGCGGTCTCACAGATACGCAGTATTTT. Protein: CSVEDQVWASGRSGLTDTQYF.

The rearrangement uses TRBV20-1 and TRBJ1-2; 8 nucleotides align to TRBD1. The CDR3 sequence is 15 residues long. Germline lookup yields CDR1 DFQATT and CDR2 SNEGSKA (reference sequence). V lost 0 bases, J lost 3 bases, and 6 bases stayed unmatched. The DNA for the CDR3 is TGCAGTGCTAGAGATCGGACAGGGATGTACTATGGCTACACCTTC. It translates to CSARDRTGMYYGYTF.